This T cell receptor (beta chain) was documented in a study of blood T cell repertoires in COVID-19. Looked up from germline, CDR1 is MNHEY and CDR2 is SVGAGI. The CDR3 has 15 amino acids. Trimming cost V 5 bases and J 4 bases; bases outside gene matches: 8. TCRdb's copy holds only in-frame clones and misses some; the assay was immunoSEQ multiplex PCR. The profile covers about 130,000 clones, with roughly 89% appearing a single time and 2.5% to 3% taken by the ten largest. This receptor was obtained from a man in his sixties with active or convalescent COVID-19. The sequenced material came from peripheral blood. The J gene is TRBJ1-5, the V gene TRBV6-5, with 7 bases that match TRBD1. The CDR3 is CASSQNAGGNQPQHF. The CDR3 nucleotides are TGTGCCAGCAGTCAGAATGCAGGGGGGAATCAGCCCCAGCATTTT.